This T cell receptor (beta chain) was sequenced during a study of T cell responses to AZD1222 COVID-19 vaccine. Findings and limits, study-wide: Reportedly, nearly half the spike-specific TCRs target unmutated variant regions. Clonal diversity may have been underestimated, and the donors were mostly white British, with more females than males. Among AZD1222 vaccinees, only six or seven were seropositive at baseline. Across spike, vaccine-associated CD4 TCRs were found, dominant at 160-218 and 743-854.

CDR3 length: 15 amino acids. Trimming took 3 bases from V and 0 from J, leaving 12 bases between them. CDR1 and CDR2 from the germline V gene are SGHNT and YYREEE (reference sequence). Sequencing was performed with immunoSEQ multiplex PCR; in TCRdb, only in-frame clones are kept and a portion is missing. The sample gives 73,000 or so clones, around 88% of which show up once; roughly 20% is in the top ten. As regards this clone: Its antigen is not identified.

This sample comprised peripheral blood, obtained on day 0 of AZD1222 vaccination. V usage is TRBV5-4 and J usage is TRBJ1-1; TRBD1 might be the D (6 bases). The sequence was obtained from an adult in good health. The CDR3 sequence is CASSSRTAMNTEAFF. CDR3 sequence (DNA): TGTGCCAGCAGCTCGAGGACAGCCATGAACACTGAAGCTTTCTTT. Combining the CDR3 with reference TRBV5-4 and TRBJ1-1 gives the whole variable domain ETGVTQSPTHLIKTRGQQVTLRCSSQSGHNTVSWYQQALGQGPQFIFQYYREEENGRGNFPPRFSGLQFPNYSSELNVNALELDDSALYLCASSSRTAMNTEAFFGQGTRLTVV.